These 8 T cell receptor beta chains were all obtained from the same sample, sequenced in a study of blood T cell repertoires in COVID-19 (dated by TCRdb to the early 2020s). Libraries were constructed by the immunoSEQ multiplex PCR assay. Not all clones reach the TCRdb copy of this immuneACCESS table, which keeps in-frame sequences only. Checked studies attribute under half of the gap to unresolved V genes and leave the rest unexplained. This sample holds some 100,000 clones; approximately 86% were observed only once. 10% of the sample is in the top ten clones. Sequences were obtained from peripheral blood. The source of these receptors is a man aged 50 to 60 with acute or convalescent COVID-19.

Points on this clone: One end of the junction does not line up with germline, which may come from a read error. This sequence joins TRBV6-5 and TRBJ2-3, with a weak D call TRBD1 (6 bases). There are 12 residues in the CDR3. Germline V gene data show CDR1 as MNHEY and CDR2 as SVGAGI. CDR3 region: CASSRSTGTQYF. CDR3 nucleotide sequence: TGTGCCAGCAGCCGGTCGACAGGTACGCAGTATTTT.

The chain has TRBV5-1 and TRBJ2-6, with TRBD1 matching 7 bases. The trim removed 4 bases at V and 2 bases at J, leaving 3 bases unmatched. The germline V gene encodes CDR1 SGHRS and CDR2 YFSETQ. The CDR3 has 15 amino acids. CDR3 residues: CASSDTGAGANVLTF. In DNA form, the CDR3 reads TGCGCCAGCAGCGACACAGGGGCTGGGGCCAACGTCCTGACTTTC.

The CDR3 sequence: CASSQGESSVDNEQFF. The CDR3 DNA reads as TGTGCCAGCAGCCAAGGGGAAAGTAGCGTCGACAATGAGCAGTTCTTC. The rearrangement joins TRBV3-1 (or the pseudogene TRBV3-2) to TRBJ2-1, with D possibly being TRBD2 (5 bases). Looked up from germline, CDR1 is LGHDT and CDR2 is YNNKEL (reference sequence). The CDR3 is made up of 16 amino acids. The V end lost 1 base, the J end lost 5 bases, and 15 bases lay between the germline ends.

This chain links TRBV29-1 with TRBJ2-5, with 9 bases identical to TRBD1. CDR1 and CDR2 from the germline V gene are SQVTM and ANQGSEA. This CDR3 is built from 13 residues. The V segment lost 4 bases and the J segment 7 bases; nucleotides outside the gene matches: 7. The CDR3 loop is CSVADRGSVTQYF. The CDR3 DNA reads TGCAGCGTTGCAGACAGGGGGTCGGTGACCCAGTACTTC.

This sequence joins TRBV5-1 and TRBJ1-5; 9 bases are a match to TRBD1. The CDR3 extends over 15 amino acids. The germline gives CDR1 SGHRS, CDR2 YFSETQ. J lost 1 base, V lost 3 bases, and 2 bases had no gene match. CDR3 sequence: CASSSTGGSNQPQHF. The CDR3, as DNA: TGCGCCAGCAGCTCGACAGGGGGAAGCAATCAGCCCCAGCATTTT.

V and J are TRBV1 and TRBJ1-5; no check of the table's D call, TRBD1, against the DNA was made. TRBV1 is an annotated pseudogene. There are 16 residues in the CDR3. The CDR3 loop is CTSSPTDRGLGQPQHF. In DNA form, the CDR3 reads TGCACCAGCAGCCCGACGGACAGGGGGCTTGGTCAGCCCCAGCATTTT.

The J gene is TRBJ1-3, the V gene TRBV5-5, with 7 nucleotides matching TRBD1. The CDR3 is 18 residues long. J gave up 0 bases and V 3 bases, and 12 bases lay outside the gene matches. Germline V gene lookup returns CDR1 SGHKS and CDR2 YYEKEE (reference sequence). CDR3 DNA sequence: TGTGCCAGCAGCTCCACCCTAGAACAGGGGAGCTCTGGAAACACCATATATTTT. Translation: CASSSTLEQGSSGNTIYF.

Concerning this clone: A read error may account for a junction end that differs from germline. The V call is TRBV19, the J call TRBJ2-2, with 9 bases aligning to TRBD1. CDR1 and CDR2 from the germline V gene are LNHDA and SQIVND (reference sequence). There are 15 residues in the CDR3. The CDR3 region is CVSSLGTGSTGELFF. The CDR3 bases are TGTGTCAGTAGTCTCGGGACAGGGAGCACCGGGGAGCTGTTTTTT.